The 23 T cell receptor beta chains presented below share a single source sample, sequenced in a study of graft-versus-host responses after intestinal transplantation. TCRdb keeps only in-frame clones here, not all; method: immunoSEQ multiplex PCR. The sample has 100,000 or so clones, 91% seen once. Antigens for these TCRs are unknown. The sequencing here drew on unstimulated CD4+ T cells sorted from spleen or lymph node cells, taken before transplant. Every receptor here comes from a human donor who was the organ donor for an intestinal transplant.

The V call is TRBV9, the J call TRBJ1-2; TRBD1 aligns across 7 bases. V dropped 4 bases and J dropped 4; count of bases not matched to a gene: 4. Germline loops: CDR1 SGDLS, CDR2 YYNGEE. This CDR3 comprises 13 residues. The CDR3 reads CASSPRTGYGYTF. CDR3 coding DNA: TGTGCCAGCAGCCCGCGGACAGGCTATGGCTACACCTTC.

This sequence joins TRBV30 and TRBJ1-4; unclear D gene. V gave up 1 base and J gave up 8 bases, with 8 bases separating them. The CDR3 contains 12 residues. Germline assignment: CDR1 GTSNPN and CDR2 SVGIG (reference sequence). For the CDR3, the DNA is TGTGCCTGGAGTGGAGAAAGAGAAAAACTGTTTTTT. As protein: CAWSGEREKLFF.

This chain joins TRBV27 and TRBJ1-1, with D hard to call. The CDR3 loop spans 14 amino acids. The germline V gene encodes CDR1 MNHEY and CDR2 SMNVEV (reference sequence). V lost 6 bases and J lost 1, with 12 bases in between. The CDR3 DNA reads TGTGCCAGCAGCCAACCAGGAAAGAACACTGAAGCTTTCTTT. This codes for CASSQPGKNTEAFF.

The chain couples TRBV7-2 to TRBJ1-2; 9 positions agree with TRBD1. The CDR3 consists of 14 residues. V trimming: 4 bases; J trimming: 3 bases; junction bases outside the gene matches: 3. In germline, CDR1 is SGHTA, CDR2 FQGNSA. The CDR3: CASSSRQGDYGYTF. DNA of the CDR3: TGTGCCAGCAGCTCGAGACAGGGGGACTATGGCTACACCTTC.

The J gene is TRBJ1-5, the V gene TRBV19, with D perhaps TRBD1 (5 bases). V lost 7 bases to trimming and J lost 0 bases, with 19 bases between them. CDR1 and CDR2 (germline): LNHDA, SQIVND (reference sequence). This CDR3 is built from 17 residues. CDR3: CASKGARGGYSNQPQHF. DNA of the CDR3: TGTGCCAGTAAAGGGGCCCGGGGGGGGTATAGCAATCAGCCCCAGCATTTT.

The J gene is TRBJ2-3, the V gene TRBV19; the match to TRBD2 covers 11 bases. V was clipped by 2 bases and J by 5 bases; unmatched bases: 6. The germline V gene encodes CDR1 LNHDA and CDR2 SQIVND (reference sequence). The CDR3 consists of 16 residues. CDR3 loop: CASSILAGGLQDTQYF. CDR3 coding DNA: TGTGCCAGTAGTATATTAGCGGGGGGGCTGCAAGATACGCAGTATTTT. Full variable domain (remainder filled in from reference TRBV19 and TRBJ2-3): DGGITQSPKYLFRKEGQNVTLSCEQNLNHDAMYWYRQDPGQGLRLIYYSQIVNDFQKGDIAEGYSVSREKKESFPLTVTSAQKNPTAFYLCASSILAGGLQDTQYFGPGTRLTVL.

The gene calls are TRBV7-2 and TRBJ1-6; 7 bases map to TRBD1. Germline values: CDR1 SGHTA, CDR2 FQGNSA. V trimming: 3 bases; J trimming: 9 bases; junction bases outside the gene matches: 2. The CDR3 has 13 amino acids. As DNA, the CDR3 is TGTGCCAGCAGCTTGGGACAGATTTCACCCCTCCACTTT. As protein: CASSLGQISPLHF.

The chain links TRBV6-1 to TRBJ2-7; weak D call: TRBD1 (5 bases). The CDR3 is made up of 13 amino acids. The germline gives CDR1 MNHNS, CDR2 SASEGT. Trimming removed 8 bases at V and 2 bases at J, with 13 bases between. The CDR3 bases are TGTGCCAGCGTACGGACACCAACCTACGAGCAGTACTTC. Translation gives CASVRTPTYEQYF.

This chain uses TRBV28 with TRBJ1-5; 10 nucleotides align to TRBD1. CDR3 length equals 16 residues. Unmatched junction bases numbered 7, after V lost 3 bases and J lost 5 bases. Germline loops: CDR1 MDHEN, CDR2 SYDVKM. The CDR3 region is CASSFGTGVGDQPQHF. The CDR3 nucleotides read TGTGCCAGCAGTTTTGGGACAGGGGTCGGGGATCAGCCCCAGCATTTT. Together with reference TRBV28 and TRBJ1-5, the CDR3 gives the full variable domain: DVKVTQSSRYLVKRTGEKVFLECVQDMDHENMFWYRQDPGLGLRLIYFSYDVKMKEKGDIPEGYSVSREKKERFSLILESASTNQTSMYLCASSFGTGVGDQPQHFGDGTRLSIL.

V gene TRBV5-1 combines with J gene TRBJ2-1; unclear D gene. The CDR3 length is 15 residues. Germline CDR1 reads SGHRS; CDR2 reads YFSETQ. The V end was cut by 6 bases, the J end by 0 bases, with 13 bases between. The CDR3 sequence: CASTERRSSYNEQFF. The CDR3 coding sequence is TGCGCCAGCACAGAGCGTAGGAGCTCCTACAATGAGCAGTTCTTC.

The chain combines TRBV6-1 with TRBJ1-4; D not certain. Deletions cut 7 bases from V and 5 bases from J, with 8 bases between. The CDR3 is 12 residues long. Germline-derived CDR1 and CDR2 are MNHNS and SASEGT. The CDR3 protein is CASTRWNEKLFF. The CDR3 DNA sequence: TGTGCCAGCACCAGGTGGAATGAAAAACTGTTTTTT.

The CDR3: CASSLRRASGGYTDTQYF. CDR3 DNA: TGTGCCAGCAGCTTAAGGCGCGCTAGCGGGGGATACACAGATACGCAGTATTTT. The chain links TRBV7-3 to TRBJ2-3; 10 nucleotides agree with TRBD2. Germline CDR1 SGHTA, CDR2 FQGTGA. The trim removed 1 base at V and 2 bases at J, leaving 9 bases unmatched. This CDR3 comprises 18 residues.

This clone occurred once. The genes are TRBV6-1 and TRBJ2-7; D is undetermined. This CDR3 spans 14 amino acids. V was clipped by 5 bases and J by 2 bases, with 13 bases between them. CDR1 and CDR2 (germline): MNHNS, SASEGT. CDR3: CASSPAVKAYEQYF. The CDR3 bases are TGTGCCAGCAGTCCCGCGGTGAAAGCCTACGAGCAGTACTTC.

The chain links TRBV5-8 to TRBJ1-1; D not resolved. Germline assignment: CDR1 SGHTS and CDR2 YDEGEE. Trimming removed 0 bases at V and 11 bases at J, with 14 bases between. The CDR3 totals 13 residues. The DNA for the CDR3 is TGTGCCAGCAGCTTGGTCGGAGTATCTTCGGCTTTCTTT. Its protein is CASSLVGVSSAFF.

The CDR3 spells CASRNSGGGETQYF. The CDR3 DNA follows: TGTGCCAGCAGAAATAGCGGGGGTGGAGAGACCCAGTACTTC. The chain uses TRBV11-2 and TRBJ2-5; 9 nucleotides align to TRBD2. V trimming: 6 bases; J trimming: 4 bases; junction bases outside the gene matches: 6. The CDR3 consists of 14 residues. CDR1 SGHAT and CDR2 FQNNGV come from the germline V gene.

V and J are TRBV11-2 and TRBJ1-2; TRBD1 aligns across 10 bases. J was trimmed by 6 bases and V by 1 base; bases with no gene match: 11. This CDR3 contains 17 residues. Germline V lookup: CDR1 SGHAT, CDR2 FQNNGV. In nucleotides, the CDR3 is TGTGCCAGCAGCTTAGGTAGGGGACAGGGGAAGGAGAATGGCTACACCTTC. Translating gives CASSLGRGQGKENGYTF.

The V call is TRBV5-1, the J call TRBJ1-5; a weak D match, TRBD1 (6 bases). Between the trimmed V and J ends, which lost 0 bases and 6 bases, there was a span of 13 bases. There are 15 residues in the CDR3. Germline lookup yields CDR1 SGHRS and CDR2 YFSETQ. CDR3 protein: CASSLGAGDRQPQHF. DNA of the CDR3: TGCGCCAGCAGCTTGGGGGCAGGGGATCGTCAGCCCCAGCATTTT.

Only one count was recorded for this clone. The chain recombines TRBV2 with TRBJ1-2; D remains unclear. CDR1 is SNHLY, CDR2 FYNNEI, per germline. CDR3 length: 10 amino acids. V lost 4 bases and J 6 bases, leaving 3 bases between the germline ends. The CDR3 here is CASSGDGYTF. The CDR3 nucleotides are TGTGCCAGCAGTGGAGATGGCTACACCTTC.

CDR3 in amino acids: CASGGLWGLGYQETQYF. The CDR3 coding sequence is TGTGCTAGTGGTGGCCTTTGGGGACTAGGGTACCAAGAGACCCAGTACTTC. The chain combines TRBV12-5 with TRBJ2-5; 8 bases fit TRBD2. Trimming at V came to 5 bases and at J to 0 bases, leaving 11 bases not matched to a gene. The CDR3 has 17 residues. Germline V lookup: CDR1 LGHNT, CDR2 FRNRAP.

The chain carries TRBV5-4 and TRBJ1-4; D is possibly TRBD1 (5 bases). The CDR3 is 15 residues long. In germline, CDR1 is SGHNT, CDR2 YYREEE (reference sequence). With 0 bases removed from V and 3 bases from J, the gap between germline ends came to 9 bases. CDR3 loop: CASSLAGGPNEKLFF. The CDR3 nucleotides are TGTGCCAGCAGCTTGGCCGGGGGTCCTAATGAAAAACTGTTTTTT.

The chain carries TRBV5-1 and TRBJ1-2; 10 nucleotides line up with TRBD1. CDR1 and CDR2 (germline): SGHRS, YFSETQ. V lost 0 bases to trimming and J lost 6 bases; unmatched junction nucleotides: 8. The CDR3 is made up of 16 amino acids. The CDR3 sequence is CASSLALTTGGNGYTF. The CDR3 DNA reads as TGCGCCAGCAGCTTGGCCCTCACGACAGGGGGCAATGGCTACACCTTC.

The chain is built from TRBV7-9 and TRBJ2-3; 15 bases match TRBD2. This CDR3 contains 17 residues. V dropped 5 bases and J dropped 5; count of bases not matched to a gene: 8. The germline gives CDR1 SEHNR, CDR2 FQNEAQ (reference sequence). The CDR3, as DNA: TGTGCCAGCAGCCCAAGGGGACTAGCGGGGGGAGGAGATACGCAGTATTTT. This sequence encodes CASSPRGLAGGGDTQYF.

This chain uses TRBV5-4 with TRBJ1-2; 10 positions agree with TRBD1. V lost 4 bases to trimming and J lost 8 bases; unmatched junction nucleotides: 14. The CDR3 is 16 amino acids. In germline, CDR1 is SGHNT, CDR2 YYREEE (reference sequence). CDR3 sequence: CASSDTTGQGGWGYTF. The CDR3 nucleotides are TGTGCCAGCAGCGACACAACCGGACAGGGGGGGTGGGGCTACACCTTC.